The source of this T cell receptor beta chain is a study of blood T cell repertoires in COVID-19. Study-wide background: T cells, B-cell-depleted T cells, or PBMCs provided the cDNA or gDNA that served as material.

CDR3 length: 16 amino acids. The trim removed 6 bases at V and 4 bases at J, leaving 13 bases unmatched. From germline, CDR1 is GTSNPN and CDR2 SVGIG (reference sequence). Ages ranged from about 18 to 89 years, with residence in approximately 23 US areas. Donors were grouped by their self-reported clinical history. Only in-frame clones appear in the TCRdb table, and some are missing; sequencing was by immunoSEQ multiplex PCR. The data show 190,000 or so clones, with roughly 90% seen just once and approximately 8.1% held by the top ten. This sequence joins TRBV30 and TRBJ2-2; 8 bases match TRBD2. This clonotype originated in a woman under 30 who had recovered from COVID-19. The sequencing input was PBMCs or T cells enriched from blood (not recorded which). The CDR3 DNA is TGTGCCTGCCGCGCACGGGGGGGCCCGGGCACCGGGGAGCTGTTTTTT. Residues: CACRARGGPGTGELFF. Based on the CDR3 plus reference TRBV30 and TRBJ2-2, the full variable domain is SQTIHQWPATLVQPVGSPLSLECTVEGTSNPNLYWYRQAAGRGLQLLFYSVGIGQISSEVPQNLSASRPQDRQFILSSKKLLLSDSGFYLCACRARGGPGTGELFFGEGSRLTVL.